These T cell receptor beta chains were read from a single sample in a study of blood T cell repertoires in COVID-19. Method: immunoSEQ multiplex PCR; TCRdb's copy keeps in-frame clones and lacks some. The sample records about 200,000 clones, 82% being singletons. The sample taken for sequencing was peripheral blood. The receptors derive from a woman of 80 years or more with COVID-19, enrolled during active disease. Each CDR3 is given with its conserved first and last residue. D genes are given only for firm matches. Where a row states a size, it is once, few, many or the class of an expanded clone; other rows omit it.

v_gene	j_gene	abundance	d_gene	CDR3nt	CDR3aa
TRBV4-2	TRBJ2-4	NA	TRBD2	TGTGCCAGCAGCCAAGATTCAAGGACTAGCGGTGCCAAAAACATTCAGTACTTC	CASSQDSRTSGAKNIQYF
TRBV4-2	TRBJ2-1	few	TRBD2	TGTGCCAGCAGCCAGGGGACTAGCGGGGGGTCCGATGAGCAGTTCTTC	CASSQGTSGGSDEQFF
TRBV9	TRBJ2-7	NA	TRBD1	TGTGCCAGCAGCGTCCGGGACAGGGCCTACGAGCAGTACTTC	CASSVRDRAYEQYF
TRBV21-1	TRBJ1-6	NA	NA	TGTGCCAGCAGCACCCTAACGAGCTCCTATAATTCACCCCTCCACTTT	CASSTLTSSYNSPLHF
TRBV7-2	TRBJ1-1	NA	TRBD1	TGTGCCAGCAGCGTTGACAGGGGTAACACTGAAGCTTTCTTT	CASSVDRGNTEAFF
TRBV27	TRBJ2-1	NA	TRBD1	TGTGCCAGCAGCAAAGACAGGGGTGAGCAGTTCTTC	CASSKDRGEQFF
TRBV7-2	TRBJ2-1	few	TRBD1	TGTGCCAGCAGCTCGGGACAGGGTTTTTTCGCTGAGCAGTTCTTC	CASSSGQGFFAEQFF
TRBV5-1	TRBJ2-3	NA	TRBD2	TGCGCCAGCAGCCCCTCAAACAGCGGGGGGGTATATACGCAGTATTTT	CASSPSNSGGVYTQYF
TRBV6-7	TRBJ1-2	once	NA	TGTGCCAGCAGTTACCCTTCGGCAGCAGGATTTGGCTACACCTTC	CASSYPSAAGFGYTF
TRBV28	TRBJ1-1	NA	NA	TGTGCCAGCAGTTTAGTACGGAGTGAAGCTTTCTTT	CASSLVRSEAFF
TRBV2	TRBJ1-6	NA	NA	TGTGCCAGCAGTGAAAGAGGGGGTAATTCACCCCTCCACTTT	CASSERGGNSPLHF
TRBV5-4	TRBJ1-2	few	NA	TGTGCCAGCAGCTTGGAACAGGGCGGCGGCTACACCTTC	CASSLEQGGGYTF
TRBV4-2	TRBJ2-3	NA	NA	TGTGCCAGCAGCCGACTGCTCACAGATACGCAGTATTTT	CASSRLLTDTQYF
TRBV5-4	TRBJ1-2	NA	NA	TGTGCCAGCAGCTTAATTGAGGCTAACTATGGCTACACCTTC	CASSLIEANYGYTF
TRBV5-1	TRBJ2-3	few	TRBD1	TGCGCCAGCAGCCCAGGGACAGTCTCTAGCACAGATACGCAGTATTTT	CASSPGTVSSTDTQYF
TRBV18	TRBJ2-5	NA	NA	TGTGCCAGCTCACTTAACGCGGGAAAAGAGACCCAGTACTTC	CASSLNAGKETQYF
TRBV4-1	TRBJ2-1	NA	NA	TGCGCCAGCAGCCAAGACCTAGCCCCCTACAATGAGCAGTTCTTC	CASSQDLAPYNEQFF
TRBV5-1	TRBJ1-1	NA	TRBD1	TGCGCCAGCAGCCCAGGGGGGAACACTGAAGCTTTCTTT	CASSPGGNTEAFF
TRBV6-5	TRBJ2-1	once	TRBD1	TGTGCCAGCAGTCCCGGACAGGGAAGGTGGGATGAGCAGTTCTTC	CASSPGQGRWDEQFF
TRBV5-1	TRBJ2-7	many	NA	TGCGCCAGCAGCTTGTGGTTAGCAAACGAGCAGTACTTC	CASSLWLANEQYF
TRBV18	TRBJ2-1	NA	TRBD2	TGTGCCAGCTCACCCGGGAGGGACAAGTTCTTC	CASSPGRDKFF
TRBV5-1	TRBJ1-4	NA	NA	TGCGCCAGCAGCTTGGGTCAGGTCCTCAATGAAAAACTGTTTTTT	CASSLGQVLNEKLFF
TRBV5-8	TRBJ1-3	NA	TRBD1	TGTGCCAGCAGCCTAAAAGCCGGGACAGTCTTAGGAAACACCATATATTTT	CASSLKAGTVLGNTIYF
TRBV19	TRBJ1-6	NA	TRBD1	TGTGCCAGTACCGCCGTGGGACAGGGGTCTTCACCCCTCCACTTT	CASTAVGQGSSPLHF
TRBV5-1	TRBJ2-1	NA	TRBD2	TGCGCCAGCAGCCTAGGGACTAGCGGGTTAAAGCAGTTCTTC	CASSLGTSGLKQFF
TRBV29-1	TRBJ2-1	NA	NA	TGCAGCGTTTACAGAAGCGGCAATGAGCAGTTCTTC	CSVYRSGNEQFF
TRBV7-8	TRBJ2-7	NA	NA	TGTGCCAGCAGCTTAGCGGCGCAGGGCAGGCAGTACTTC	CASSLAAQGRQYF
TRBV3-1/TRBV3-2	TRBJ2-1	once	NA	TGTGCCAGCAGCCAAGGGCTCCTCTCCTACAATGAGCAGTTCTTC	CASSQGLLSYNEQFF
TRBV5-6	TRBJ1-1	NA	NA	TGTGCCAGTCATTATAGTCTCACTGAAGCTTTCTTT	CASHYSLTEAFF
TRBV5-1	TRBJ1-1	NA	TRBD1	TGCGCCAGCAGCTTGCGGACAGGCCAGAACACTGAAGCTTTCTTT	CASSLRTGQNTEAFF
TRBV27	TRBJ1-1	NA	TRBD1	TGTGCCAGCAGCGAGGGGGGACAGGGGAACACTGAAGCTTTCTTT	CASSEGGQGNTEAFF
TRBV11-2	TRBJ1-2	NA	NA	TGTGCCAGCAGCTTTGGAGGAGGCTATGGCTACACCTTC	CASSFGGGYGYTF
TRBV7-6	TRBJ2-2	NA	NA	TGTGCCAGCAGCTTAGAGGCAGGGGTGGATTCCGGGGAGCTGTTTTTT	CASSLEAGVDSGELFF
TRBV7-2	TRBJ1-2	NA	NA	TGTGCCAGCAGCCTACTGCTTAACTATGGCTACACCTTC	CASSLLLNYGYTF
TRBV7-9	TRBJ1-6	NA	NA	TGTGCCAGCAGCTTAGCGGGCTCGAATAATTCACCCCTCCACTTT	CASSLAGSNNSPLHF
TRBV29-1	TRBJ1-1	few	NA	TGCAGCGCCCTGAGGCAGACGGGCACTGAAGCTTTCTTT	CSALRQTGTEAFF
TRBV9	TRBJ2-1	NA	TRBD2	TGTGCCAGCAGCATCCGAAAGACTAGCGGGGCTAGCTCCTACAATGAGCAGTTCTTC	CASSIRKTSGASSYNEQFF
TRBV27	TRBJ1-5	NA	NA	TGTGCCAGCAGTTTACAGGGACAAGGGTATCAGCCCCAGCATTTT	CASSLQGQGYQPQHF
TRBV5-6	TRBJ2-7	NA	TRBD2	TGTGCCAGCAGCAGGCGCGGGGGTACCTACGAGCAGTACTTC	CASSRRGGTYEQYF
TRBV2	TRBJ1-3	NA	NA	TGTGCCAGCAGTGAACTTACTGCTGGAAACACCATATATTTT	CASSELTAGNTIYF
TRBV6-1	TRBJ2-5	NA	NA	TGTGCCAGCAGTGAAGCCCCGTTATCAACCGGAGTTAGAGAGACCCAGTACTTC	CASSEAPLSTGVRETQYF
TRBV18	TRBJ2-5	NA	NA	TGTGCCAGCTCACCAGAGGACAGAGTCCAAGAGACCCAGTACTTC	CASSPEDRVQETQYF
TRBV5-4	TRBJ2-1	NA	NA	TGTGCCAGCAGCTTGCCGGGCTACAATGAGCAGTTCTTC	CASSLPGYNEQFF
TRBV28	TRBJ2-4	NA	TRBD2	TGTGCCAGCAACACCTTAGCGGGGGCAGCCAAAAACATTCAGTACTTC	CASNTLAGAAKNIQYF
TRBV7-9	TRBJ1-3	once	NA	TGTGCCAGCAGCCCGAGCCAGGTGAGCTCTGGAAACACCATATATTTT	CASSPSQVSSGNTIYF
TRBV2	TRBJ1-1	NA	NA	TGTGCCAGCAGACTCAACACTGAAGCTTTCTTT	CASRLNTEAFF
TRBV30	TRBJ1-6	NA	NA	TGTGCCTGGAGGTCGGGAGATAATTCACCCCTCCACTTT	CAWRSGDNSPLHF
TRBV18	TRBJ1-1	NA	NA	TGTGCCAGCTCACCAGGCAGGGAGGCAACTGAAGCTTTCTTT	CASSPGREATEAFF
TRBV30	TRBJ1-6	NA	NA	TGTGCCTGGAGTGTGGTGGGCTCAATGCGCTCACCCCTCCACTTT	CAWSVVGSMRSPLHF
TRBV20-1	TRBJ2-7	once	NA	TGCAGTGCCCTGGACAGCTACGAGCAGTACTTC	CSALDSYEQYF
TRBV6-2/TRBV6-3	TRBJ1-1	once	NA	TGTGCCAGCAGTTACTCGCCCGGCAGGGGCTACACTGAAGCTTTCTTT	CASSYSPGRGYTEAFF
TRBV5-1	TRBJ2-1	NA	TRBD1	TGCGCCAGCAGCGCCCGGGACAGTTATAATGAGCAGTTCTTC	CASSARDSYNEQFF
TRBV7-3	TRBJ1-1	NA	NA	TGTGCCAGCAGCCTGTACAGGGCCACTGAAGCTTTCTTT	CASSLYRATEAFF
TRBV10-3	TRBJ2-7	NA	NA	TGTGCCACCCGCTCCCCAGGGGTCACGGGGGGCGAGCAGTACTTC	CATRSPGVTGGEQYF